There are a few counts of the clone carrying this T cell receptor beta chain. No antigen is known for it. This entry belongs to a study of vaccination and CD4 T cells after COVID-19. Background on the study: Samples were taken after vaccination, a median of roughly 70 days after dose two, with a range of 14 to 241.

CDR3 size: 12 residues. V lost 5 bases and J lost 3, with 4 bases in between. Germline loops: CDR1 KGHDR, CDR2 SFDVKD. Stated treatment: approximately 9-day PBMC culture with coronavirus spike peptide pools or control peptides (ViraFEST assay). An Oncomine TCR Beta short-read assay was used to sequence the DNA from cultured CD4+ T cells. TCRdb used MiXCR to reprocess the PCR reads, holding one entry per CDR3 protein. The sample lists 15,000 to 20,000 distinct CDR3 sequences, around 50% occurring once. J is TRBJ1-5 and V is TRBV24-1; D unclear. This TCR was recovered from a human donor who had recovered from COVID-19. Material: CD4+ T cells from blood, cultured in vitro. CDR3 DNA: TGTGCCACCAGTGCGGCCAATCAGCCCCAGCATTTT. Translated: CATSAANQPQHF.